The 8 T cell receptor beta chains listed next were all sequenced from one sample in a study of blood T cell repertoires in COVID-19. Some clones are missing from TCRdb's copy, which holds only in-frame ones; the method was immunoSEQ multiplex PCR. The sample carries around 420,000 clones, 88% recorded once. The specimen was PBMCs or T cells enriched from blood (not recorded which). These receptors were collected from a woman between 35 and 50 years old with acute COVID-19.

This chain links TRBV18 with TRBJ1-4; D not certain. The CDR3 contains 13 residues. The germline gives CDR1 KGHSH, CDR2 LQKENI. Trimming shortened V by 8 bases and J by 0 bases, and 7 bases separated the two germline ends. The CDR3 here is CASQTSTNEKLFF. CDR3 nucleotide sequence: TGTGCCAGCCAGACATCAACTAATGAAAAACTGTTTTTT.

This clone appeared a few times. The V gene is TRBV6-5, the J gene TRBJ2-5, with a possible D match to TRBD2 (6 bases). Germline V gives CDR1 MNHEY, CDR2 SVGAGI. This CDR3 has 13 amino acids. Trimming stripped 5 bases from V and 2 bases from J, with 9 bases between. CDR3 region: CASSPDYQETQYF. The CDR3 nucleotides read TGTGCCAGCAGTCCGGACTATCAAGAGACCCAGTACTTC.

V gene TRBV5-1 combines with J gene TRBJ1-2, with 8 bases fitting TRBD1. V shed 4 bases, J shed 8 bases, and the junction held 10 bases outside the gene matches. The CDR3 totals 14 residues. The germline CDR1 and CDR2 sequences are SGHRS and YFSETQ. The CDR3 loop is CASSRGTGSYGYTF. The CDR3 DNA is TGCGCCAGCAGCCGTGGGACAGGCTCCTACGGCTACACCTTC.

V usage is TRBV3-1 (or the pseudogene TRBV3-2) and J usage is TRBJ1-2; maybe TRBD1 (5 bases). CDR1 and CDR2 (germline): LGHDT, YNNKEL (reference sequence). V lost 3 bases, J lost 4 bases, and 18 bases lay in between. This CDR3 has 16 amino acids. The CDR3 nucleotides read TGTGCCAGCAGCCAGGTGGGGCAGGGAGGAGGCTATGGCTACACCTTC. Translating gives CASSQVGQGGGYGYTF.

This chain uses TRBV24-1 with TRBJ2-3; D remains ambiguous. The CDR3 extends over 14 amino acids. Trimming removed 3 bases from V and 4 bases from J, with 10 bases in between. Per germline, CDR1 KGHDR and CDR2 SFDVKD. CDR3 in amino acids: CATSDHQRSDTQYF. CDR3 bases: TGTGCCACCAGTGATCACCAGAGGTCAGATACGCAGTATTTT.

This chain uses TRBV11-2 with TRBJ2-3; a weak D match, TRBD2 (5 bases). This CDR3 is 12 amino acids long. The germline V and J ends were trimmed by 1 base and 14 bases, with 13 bases remaining between them. Germline V gives CDR1 SGHAT, CDR2 FQNNGV. CDR3 coding DNA: TGTGCCAGCAGCTTAGGCGGGTTTAGGTTGTATTTT. It specifies CASSLGGFRLYF.

The genes are TRBV10-2 and TRBJ1-2; D not resolved. The CDR3 is made up of 14 amino acids. The germline V gene encodes CDR1 WSHSY and CDR2 SAAADI. V shed 1 base and J shed 2 bases, with 8 bases lying between them. In nucleotides, the CDR3 is TGCGCCAGCAGTGAGTTTCACAGAAACTATGGCTACACCTTC. The encoded protein is CASSEFHRNYGYTF.

The rearrangement links TRBV19 to TRBJ1-2; 10 bases map to TRBD1. CDR1 is LNHDA, CDR2 SQIVND, per germline (reference sequence). The CDR3 covers 14 residues. With 5 bases clipped from V and 4 bases from J, the junction kept 4 bases outside the gene matches. The CDR3 here is CASSRTGGVYGYTF. DNA for the CDR3: TGTGCCAGTAGTCGGACAGGGGGAGTCTATGGCTACACCTTC.